One and the same sample provided the 22 T cell receptor beta chains below, sequenced in a study of control samples from healthy donors and cancer patients. Produced via immunoSEQ multiplex PCR; TCRdb's table is partial and in-frame only. This sample carries some 130,000 clones, roughly 90% of them seen once, and the ten largest clones take approximately 2%. The sequenced sample was blood. The receptors originated from a woman in her forties or fifties in good health.

The rearrangement joins TRBV6-1 to TRBJ1-1; D remains unclear. The CDR3 covers 14 residues. Per germline, CDR1 MNHNS and CDR2 SASEGT. The V gene lost 2 bases and the J gene lost 1 base, with 8 bases spanning the gap. The CDR3 here is CASSERRQNTEAFF. The DNA for the CDR3 is TGTGCCAGCAGTGAAAGAAGACAGAACACTGAAGCTTTCTTT.

V and J are TRBV6-5 and TRBJ2-1, with D perhaps matching TRBD2 (6 bases). Per germline, CDR1 MNHEY and CDR2 SVGAGI. CDR3 size: 15 residues. The germline V and J ends were trimmed by 6 bases and 0 bases, with 12 bases remaining between them. The CDR3 sequence is CASRDRGLSYNEQFF. The CDR3, as DNA: TGTGCCAGCAGAGACCGGGGACTCTCCTACAATGAGCAGTTCTTC.

This rearrangement joins TRBV7-2 to TRBJ1-3; weak D call: TRBD1 (5 bases). V shed 5 bases and J shed 0 bases, with 14 bases lying between them. CDR1 is SGHTA and CDR2 is FQGNSA in the germline V gene. The CDR3 is made up of 16 amino acids. CDR3 bases: TGTGCCAGCAGCGCTTACAGGTCCAGCTCTGGAAACACCATATATTTT. Amino acid sequence: CASSAYRSSSGNTIYF.

This chain links TRBV23-1 with TRBJ1-4; 7 nucleotides match TRBD1. TRBV23-1 is flagged as an ORF with uncertain function. The CDR3 is 16 amino acids. J gave up 9 bases and V 4 bases, and 14 bases lay outside the gene matches. This CDR3 is CASSRETGAGLKKLFF. The CDR3 nucleotides are TGCGCCAGCAGTCGCGAAACAGGGGCTGGTCTGAAAAAACTGTTTTTT.

The chain employs TRBV6-2 or TRBV6-3 and TRBJ2-3, with 10 bases fitting TRBD2. Germline V gene data show CDR1 as MNHEY and CDR2 as SVGEGT. The CDR3 totals 16 residues. The V segment lost 4 bases and the J segment 1 base; nucleotides outside the gene matches: 5. The CDR3 spells CASSSAGTSGTDTQYF. In DNA form, the CDR3 reads TGTGCCAGCAGTTCCGCCGGGACTAGCGGCACAGATACGCAGTATTTT.

The genes are TRBV29-1 and TRBJ1-1, with no clear D. Trimming cost V 0 bases and J 7 bases, with 15 bases left between them. CDR3 length: 14 residues. The germline V gene has CDR1 SQVTM and CDR2 ANQGSEA. The CDR3 sequence: CSVEDEDLEFEAFF. CDR3 coding DNA: TGCAGCGTTGAAGATGAGGATTTAGAATTTGAAGCTTTCTTT. Together with reference TRBV29-1 and TRBJ1-1, the CDR3 gives the full variable domain: SAVISQKPSRDICQRGTSLTIQCQVDSQVTMMFWYRQQPGQSLTLIATANQGSEATYESGFVIDKFPISRPNLTFSTLTVSNMSPEDSSIYLCSVEDEDLEFEAFFGQGTRLTVV.

The CDR3: CASSSTRGSTDTQYF. As DNA, the CDR3 is TGTGCCAGCAGCTCGACTAGAGGCAGCACAGATACGCAGTATTTT. The gene calls are TRBV7-9 and TRBJ2-3; possible D gene TRBD2, 6 bases. The CDR3 runs 15 residues. The V gene lost 4 bases and the J gene lost 0 bases, with 11 bases spanning the gap. CDR1 is SEHNR and CDR2 is FQNEAQ in the germline V gene (reference sequence). Together with reference TRBV7-9 and TRBJ2-3, the CDR3 gives the full variable domain: DTGVSQNPRHKITKRGQNVTFRCDPISEHNRLYWYRQTLGQGPEFLTYFQNEAQLEKSRLLSDRFSAERPKGSFSTLEIQRTEQGDSAMYLCASSSTRGSTDTQYFGPGTRLTVL.

The chain employs TRBV5-1 and TRBJ1-1; D uncertain. This CDR3 contains 14 residues. Germline loops: CDR1 SGHRS, CDR2 YFSETQ. Trimming shortened V by 2 bases and J by 1 base, and 9 bases separated the two germline ends. For the CDR3, the DNA is TGCGCCAGCAGCTTACACAGACAGAACACTGAAGCTTTCTTT. Translating gives CASSLHRQNTEAFF. Looking up the rest from reference TRBV5-1 and TRBJ1-1 gives the full variable domain: KAGVTQTPRYLIKTRGQQVTLSCSPISGHRSVSWYQQTPGQGLQFLFEYFSETQRNKGNFPGRFSGRQFSNSRSEMNVSTLELGDSALYLCASSLHRQNTEAFFGQGTRLTVV.

This rearrangement joins TRBV19 to TRBJ2-7; D is undetermined. Germline V gene lookup returns CDR1 LNHDA and CDR2 SQIVND (reference sequence). The CDR3 extends over 13 amino acids. The V end was cut by 3 bases, the J end by 4 bases, with 10 bases between. CDR3: CASSIDWGYEQYF. CDR3 bases: TGTGCCAGTAGTATCGACTGGGGATACGAGCAGTACTTC. The variable domain in full, with the rest retrieved from reference TRBV19 and TRBJ2-7, is DGGITQSPKYLFRKEGQNVTLSCEQNLNHDAMYWYRQDPGQGLRLIYYSQIVNDFQKGDIAEGYSVSREKKESFPLTVTSAQKNPTAFYLCASSIDWGYEQYFGPGTRLTVT.

This clone was observed a few times. This chain joins TRBV7-8 and TRBJ2-7; 9 bases agree with TRBD2. V trimming: 5 bases; J trimming: 1 base; junction bases outside the gene matches: 9. The length of the CDR3 is 16 residues. CDR1 SGHVS and CDR2 FQNEAQ come from the germline V gene. CDR3 in amino acids: CASSRSGAGGSYEQYF. CDR3 nucleotide sequence: TGTGCCAGCAGCCGATCCGGAGCGGGAGGATCCTACGAGCAGTACTTC.

The rearrangement uses TRBV7-9 and TRBJ1-4; no firm D call. V was shortened by 3 bases and J by 4 bases, with 9 bases between the two germline ends. The CDR3 spans 14 residues. CDR1 and CDR2 (germline): SEHNR, FQNEAQ (reference sequence). The CDR3 spells CASSLANFNEKLFF. The CDR3 DNA is TGTGCCAGCAGCTTGGCAAACTTTAATGAAAAACTGTTTTTT.

The chain is built from TRBV10-2 and TRBJ2-3, with 13 nucleotides matching TRBD2. The V gene end was trimmed by 6 bases and the J gene end by 4 bases; junction bases not matched to a gene: 4. The CDR3 has 15 amino acids. Germline-derived CDR1 and CDR2 are WSHSY and SAAADI. The CDR3 sequence is CASRLAGGGADTQYF. CDR3 DNA sequence: TGCGCCAGCAGACTAGCGGGGGGGGGAGCAGATACGCAGTATTTT.

This clone was found once. The chain has TRBV5-1 and TRBJ2-7; TRBD1 matches 7 bases. Germline V gene sequence: CDR1 SGHRS, CDR2 YFSETQ. CDR3 length: 16 amino acids. Trimming at V came to 4 bases and at J to 2 bases, leaving 12 bases not matched to a gene. This CDR3 is CASSGETGTSPYEQYF. In nucleotides, the CDR3 is TGCGCCAGCAGCGGTGAGACAGGGACGTCTCCCTACGAGCAGTACTTC.

V is TRBV15 and J is TRBJ1-1, with D perhaps TRBD1 (6 bases). The CDR3 runs to 18 residues. V was clipped by 0 bases and J by 1 base, with 18 bases between them. Germline V gene lookup returns CDR1 LNHNV and CDR2 YYDKDF (reference sequence). The CDR3 coding sequence is TGTGCCACCAGCAGAGATCTAAGTCTCTTGGGGGCGAACACTGAAGCTTTCTTT. Its translation: CATSRDLSLLGANTEAFF.

This clone appeared a single time. The rearrangement uses TRBV29-1 and TRBJ1-5; possibly TRBD1 for D (5 bases). With 6 bases removed from V and 3 bases from J, the gap between germline ends came to 12 bases. The germline CDR1 and CDR2 sequences are SQVTM and ANQGSEA. The CDR3 totals 13 residues. This chain's CDR3 is CSVARGVNQPQHF. The DNA of the CDR3 is TGCAGCGTGGCCCGGGGGGTCAATCAGCCCCAGCATTTT.

The chain couples TRBV9 to TRBJ1-2; 8 bases are a match to TRBD1. The CDR3 is made up of 16 amino acids. V dropped 0 bases and J dropped 1; count of bases not matched to a gene: 5. CDR1 is SGDLS, CDR2 YYNGEE, per germline. This CDR3 is CASSVVGQGFNYGYTF. CDR3 sequence (DNA): TGTGCCAGCAGCGTAGTAGGACAGGGATTTAACTATGGCTACACCTTC.

The chain couples TRBV19 to TRBJ1-6; no firm D call. The ends were cut back, 8 bases at V and 7 bases at J, with 24 bases in the middle. Germline V gene lookup returns CDR1 LNHDA and CDR2 SQIVND (reference sequence). There are 17 residues in the CDR3. CDR3 nucleotide sequence: TGTGCCAGTTTGATTGGTAAGACGGCTCTGAAGAATTCACCCCTCCACTTT. Translated: CASLIGKTALKNSPLHF.

The V call is TRBV6-5, the J call TRBJ1-1; TRBD1 aligns across 10 bases. This CDR3 has 13 amino acids. The trim removed 6 bases at V and 10 bases at J, leaving 8 bases unmatched. Germline values: CDR1 MNHEY, CDR2 SVGAGI. CDR3 bases: TGTGCCAGCAGACGGGACAGGGGACATCTAGCTTTCTTT. This sequence encodes CASRRDRGHLAFF.

This chain uses TRBV7-9 with TRBJ1-4, with TRBD1 as a possible D gene (5 bases). This CDR3 is 14 amino acids long. Germline CDR1 reads SEHNR; CDR2 reads FQNEAQ (reference sequence). The germline V and J ends were trimmed by 2 bases and 7 bases, with 11 bases remaining between them. CDR3 loop: CASSLSGVTEKLFF. CDR3 sequence (DNA): TGTGCCAGCAGCTTATCGGGGGTTACTGAAAAACTGTTTTTT.

This chain joins TRBV12-3 or TRBV12-4 and TRBJ1-5, with D maybe TRBD1 (5 bases). V gave up 6 bases and J gave up 7 bases, with 13 bases separating them. This CDR3 comprises 13 residues. CDR3 loop: CASRSQGNQPQHF. CDR3 nucleotides: TGTGCCAGCAGGTCTCAGGGAAACCAGCCCCAGCATTTT.

The chain is built from TRBV28 and TRBJ2-1; D is uncertain. The CDR3 covers 14 residues. The germline CDR1 and CDR2 sequences are MDHEN and SYDVKM. With 5 bases removed from V and 2 bases from J, the gap between germline ends came to 10 bases. The CDR3 bases are TGTGCCAGCAGTCCAAACTCGGCCTACAATGAGCAGTTCTTC. Translated: CASSPNSAYNEQFF.

This clone was seen a few times. The chain carries TRBV12-3 or TRBV12-4 and TRBJ2-1, with 7 positions matching TRBD1. V dropped 6 bases and J dropped 8; count of bases not matched to a gene: 7. CDR3 length equals 13 residues. CDR3 region: CASRQTGSDEQFF. The CDR3 nucleotides read TGTGCCAGCAGGCAGACAGGGTCAGATGAGCAGTTCTTC.